This T cell receptor beta chain derives from a study of blood T cell repertoires in COVID-19 (dated by TCRdb to 2020 to 2021). Notes on the research overall: Samples covering the acute and convalescent phases of COVID-19 were provided by collaborators in the United States, Italy and Spain. The prospective study material was composed of cDNA or gDNA derived from T cells, B-cell-depleted T cells, or PBMCs. The dataset comprised deeply sampled blood TCRbeta repertoires from subjects exposed to, actively infected with, or recovered from COVID-19. A freely available public database, intended as a resource for researchers studying the immune response to SARS-CoV-2, is where the repertoires were released. Samples were obtained from the ongoing ImmuneRACE study (first 160 participants) and from about 1,300 subjects provided by 6 global collaborators. A de-identified subject ID, COVID-19 status, age in years and sex were almost always included in the sample metadata. Where available, HLA class I and class II types were obtained from metadata supplied by the sample provider rather than from assay-based typing. What the study reported, not specific to this receptor: How much clinical and demographic metadata was included differed by source and by participant, and the metadata was provided uncurated.

TCRbeta CDR3 regions were amplified from genomic DNA by means of the immunoSEQ Assay, a bias-controlled multiplex PCR. From the authors' description of their analysis: The number of nucleated cells in each sample was estimated from the amplification of reference gene primers within the assay. To quantify the absolute abundance of each unique TCRbeta CDR3 rearrangement, sequence reads were collapsed and filtered. For each sample, productive Simpson clonality was calculated as the square root of Simpson's diversity index over productive rearrangements. TCRdb's version of the immuneACCESS table is confined to in-frame rearrangements and falls short of the full clone set. An unresolved V gene accounts for under half of the shortfall where checked; the remainder is of unknown origin. The D gene and trimming were derived from the DNA, and the V and J assignments and clone size from that table. Within this sample are 25,000 to 35,000 clones, with 65% to 90% of them counted one time only. Together, the top ten hold 25% of the sample.

Relative to germline, V is 5 bases shorter and J is 3 bases shorter, with 14 bases between their ends. The germline V gene yields KGHSH for CDR1 and LQKENI for CDR2. The CDR3 has 15 amino acids, counting the end cysteine and phenylalanine. Left in the record is the CDR3 DNA by itself, 45 bases read in frame from the first base. This clone came up a few times. No cognate antigen has been identified for it. No base-level quality is on record; no much larger clone is a single base apart. Whole blood was collected in K2EDTA tubes by collaborating institutions according to the institutions' own protocols. Collaborator samples were shipped for TCRbeta analysis as frozen whole blood, isolated PBMCs, or DNA extracted from either sample type.

This clonotype was sampled from a man aged 70 or older with active COVID-19. The chain is encoded by TRBV18 joined to TRBJ2-1, with the D segment identity uncertain. Material for sequencing was peripheral blood. The DNA reads TGTGCCAGCTCAGAGGAAGGCCAGATCTACAATGAGCAGTTCTTC. It translates as CASSEEGQIYNEQFF. This CDR3, with the reference TRBV18 and TRBJ2-1 proteins standing in past its ends, gives the full variable domain NAGVMQNPRHLVRRRGQEARLRCSPMKGHSHVYWYRQLPEEGLKFMVYLQKENIIDESGMPKERFSAEFPKEGPSILRIQQVVRGDSAAYFCASSEEGQIYNEQFFGPGTRLTVL.